The 31 T cell receptor beta chains below were found in one sample sequenced in a study of metastatic and nonmetastatic thyroid tumors. Prior to thyroid surgery, none of the patients had received any treatment. TCRdb reassembled clones from the PCR reads with MiXCR. The sample includes about 20,000 clones, 24% of them seen just once. Sequenced: tumor tissue. The receptors shown here come from a female donor with papillary thyroid cancer or a benign thyroid nodule (not recorded which). Some clones in this sample may be carry-over from other donors' samples.

This clone was observed many times. The gene calls are TRBV2 and TRBJ1-5; D gene ambiguous. This CDR3 has 16 residues. Germline values: CDR1 SNHLY, CDR2 FYNNEI. V lost 2 bases to trimming and J lost 5 bases, with 16 bases between them. The CDR3: CASSEMSRDLYQPQHF. The CDR3 DNA is TGTGCCAGCAGTGAAATGTCTAGGGATTTGTATCAGCCCCAGCATTTT.

This clone was picked up a small number of times. One end of the junction fails to match germline, which may point to a read error. This chain connects TRBV6-2 or TRBV6-3 to TRBJ2-7; D possibly corresponds to TRBD1 (6 bases). This CDR3 spans 15 amino acids. Germline CDR1 reads MNHEY; CDR2 reads SVGEGT. The CDR3 reads CASSYLQGIGYEHYF. CDR3 nucleotide sequence: TGTGCCAGCAGCTACCTACAGGGTATAGGCTACGAGCATTACTTC.

This clone occurred a few times. The chain joins TRBV27 to TRBJ1-2; D is perhaps TRBD1 (5 bases). Germline CDR1 is MNHEY and CDR2 is SMNVEV (reference sequence). Trimming cost V 3 bases and J 7 bases, with 12 bases left between them. The CDR3 totals 13 residues. Here the CDR3 DNA reads TGTGCCAGCAGTTTTCAAGAAGGGGCTGGCTACACCTTC. Protein product: CASSFQEGAGYTF.

This clone was seen many times. The chain is built from TRBV9 and TRBJ2-2; the D gene is possibly TRBD1 (5 bases). This CDR3 has 17 residues. The germline V gene encodes CDR1 SGDLS and CDR2 YYNGEE. Trimming pared 0 bases from V and 4 bases from J, leaving 16 bases between. Here the CDR3 reads CASSVDPQGGVTGELFF. DNA of the CDR3: TGTGCCAGCAGCGTAGATCCTCAGGGTGGTGTCACCGGGGAGCTGTTTTTT.

The table lists this clone with a few counts. The genes are TRBV30 and TRBJ1-6; perhaps TRBD1 as D (6 bases). The V gene lost 6 bases and the J gene lost 4 bases, with 10 bases spanning the gap. Germline CDR1 is GTSNPN and CDR2 is SVGIG (reference sequence). CDR3 length: 13 amino acids. Here the CDR3 DNA reads TGTGCCTGTAGGGGGGAATATAATTCACCCCTCCACTTT. This translates into CACRGEYNSPLHF.

This clone was recorded a few times. The chain uses TRBV20-1 and TRBJ2-2; 13 bases match TRBD2. Per the germline V gene, CDR1 is DFQATT and CDR2 is SNEGSKA (reference sequence). V was clipped by 1 base and J by 5 bases; unmatched bases: 13. The CDR3 runs 19 residues. The CDR3 loop is CSARAKGGTSGVRTGELFF. The CDR3 DNA follows: TGCAGTGCTAGAGCCAAAGGGGGGACTAGCGGGGTGAGAACCGGGGAGCTGTTTTTT.

The gene calls are TRBV30 and TRBJ2-2, with TRBD1 as a possible D gene (5 bases). V lost 0 bases to trimming and J lost 3 bases, with 11 bases between them. This CDR3 spans 15 amino acids. Germline CDR1 is GTSNPN and CDR2 is SVGIG (reference sequence). CDR3 nucleotides: TGTGCCTGGAGTGTTACCCAGGGTCACACCGGGGAGCTGTTTTTT. It yields the protein CAWSVTQGHTGELFF.

At least ten counts were recorded for this clone. The chain has TRBV7-9 and TRBJ2-1; D is possibly TRBD2 (6 bases). Trimming removed 4 bases from V and 3 bases from J, with 16 bases in between. Looked up from germline, CDR1 is SEHNR and CDR2 is FQNEAQ (reference sequence). The CDR3 loop spans 16 amino acids. The CDR3 sequence: CASSSPIRGNYNEQFF. The CDR3 DNA is TGTGCCAGCAGCTCCCCAATACGCGGGAACTACAATGAGCAGTTCTTC.

This clone was seen repeatedly, ten times or more. The rearrangement joins TRBV29-1 to TRBJ2-5, with 9 bases that match TRBD2. The CDR3 has 15 residues. Germline V gives CDR1 SQVTM, CDR2 ANQGSEA. V trimming: 1 base; J trimming: 5 bases; junction bases outside the gene matches: 8. The CDR3 DNA reads TGCAGCGTTGAAGCTCAGCGGGAGGCTTGGGAGACCCAGTACTTC. This translates into CSVEAQREAWETQYF.

This clone came up a few times. V and J are TRBV6-2 or TRBV6-3 and TRBJ2-3; either TRBD1 or TRBD2 may supply D (5 bases each). The germline V and J ends were trimmed by 5 bases and 5 bases, with 17 bases remaining between them. The CDR3 loop spans 15 amino acids. Per germline, CDR1 MNHEY and CDR2 SVGEGT. DNA of the CDR3: TGTGCCAGCAGTCACGGGGCGGACCCCATAGATACGCAGTATTTT. Protein: CASSHGADPIDTQYF.

The chain has TRBV3-1 and TRBJ1-1; D remains unclear. The CDR3 has 14 residues. CDR1 and CDR2 from the germline V gene are LGHDT and YNNKEL (reference sequence). V shed 0 bases and J shed 0 bases, with 5 bases lying between them. CDR3 region: CASSQDLMNTEAFF. CDR3 bases: TGTGCCAGCAGCCAAGATCTAATGAACACTGAAGCTTTCTTT.

The chain joins TRBV4-1 to TRBJ1-1; no firm D call. The CDR3 has 15 amino acids. Trimming cost V 1 base and J 2 bases, with 11 bases left between them. Per germline, CDR1 MGHRA and CDR2 YSYEKL. Here the CDR3 reads CASSQGEILNTEAFF. Here the CDR3 DNA reads TGCGCCAGCAGCCAAGGGGAAATTCTAAACACTGAAGCTTTCTTT.

This clone has more than one count but fewer than ten. This chain connects TRBV10-1 to TRBJ2-7, with D perhaps being TRBD1 or TRBD2 (5 bases each). CDR1 and CDR2 (germline): WNHNN, SYGVQD (reference sequence). The CDR3 is 17 residues long. The ends were cut back, 4 bases at V and 2 bases at J, with 21 bases in the middle. DNA for the CDR3: TGCGCCAGCAGTGGAATGGACGGGACGTCTTCAACCTACGAGCAGTACTTC. It codes for CASSGMDGTSSTYEQYF.

The gene calls are TRBV30 and TRBJ2-7; no clear D gene. The germline V and J ends were trimmed by 6 bases and 0 bases, with 15 bases remaining between them. Germline CDR1 is GTSNPN and CDR2 is SVGIG (reference sequence). The CDR3 extends over 14 amino acids. CDR3 bases: TGTGCCTGTAGGATGGACGCTAGCTCCTACGAGCAGTACTTC. This translates into CACRMDASSYEQYF.

This clone has only one observation. This chain connects TRBV4-2 to TRBJ2-5, with 7 bases that match TRBD2. The CDR3 sequence is 20 residues long. Trimming took 0 bases from V and 5 from J; bases not matched to a gene: 21. Germline lookup yields CDR1 LGHNA and CDR2 YNFKEQ. The CDR3 loop is CASSQEISLGSGARVETQYF. CDR3 in DNA: TGTGCCAGCAGCCAAGAGATCTCGTTGGGAAGCGGGGCTCGAGTGGAGACCCAGTACTTC.

The genes are TRBV7-3 and TRBJ2-1; weak D call: TRBD2 (6 bases). This CDR3 comprises 16 residues. The germline CDR1 and CDR2 sequences are SGHTA and FQGTGA. V was clipped by 1 base and J by 7 bases, with 17 bases between them. The CDR3 protein is CASSLNSGTARNEQFF. DNA for the CDR3: TGTGCCAGCAGCTTAAATAGCGGTACCGCGAGGAATGAGCAGTTCTTC.

Concerning this clone: The junction departs from germline at one end; a sequencing error may be responsible. The chain has TRBV15 and TRBJ1-5; 7 positions match TRBD1. Germline V gene lookup returns CDR1 LNHNV and CDR2 YYDKDF (reference sequence). This CDR3 comprises 15 residues. CDR3 in amino acids: CATSRCGGGNHPQHF. As DNA, the CDR3 is TGTGCCACCAGCAGATGTGGAGGGGGCAATCATCCCCAGCATTTT.

This clone showed up many times. This chain joins TRBV12-5 and TRBJ2-7; a weak D match, TRBD1 (6 bases). Deletions cut 5 bases from V and 11 bases from J, with 10 bases between. The CDR3 has 10 amino acids. CDR1 LGHNT and CDR2 FRNRAP come from the germline V gene. The CDR3 coding sequence is TGTGCTAGTGGTCCACGGACAGAGTACTTC. Translated, it gives CASGPRTEYF.

This sequence joins TRBV12-3 or TRBV12-4 and TRBJ2-6, with 8 positions matching TRBD1. V lost 5 bases to trimming and J lost 0 bases; unmatched junction nucleotides: 6. The CDR3 loop spans 17 amino acids. CDR3 in amino acids: CASSRGTGSSGANVLTF. The DNA of the CDR3 is TGTGCCAGCAGTCGAGGGACAGGCAGCTCTGGGGCCAACGTCCTGACTTTC.

This clone is categorized as medium-sized. This sequence joins TRBV20-1 and TRBJ2-7; D ambiguous. Germline loops: CDR1 DFQATT, CDR2 SNEGSKA (reference sequence). The germline V and J ends were trimmed by 3 bases and 4 bases, with 10 bases remaining between them. This CDR3 is built from 12 residues. The CDR3 is CSARSLLYEQYF. For the CDR3, the DNA is TGCAGTGCTAGGTCGCTTCTTTACGAGCAGTACTTC.

This clone turned up a few times. The chain carries TRBV20-1 and TRBJ1-1, with D perhaps matching TRBD1 (5 bases). V was pared by 6 bases and J by 3 bases, with 17 bases between. This CDR3 is 14 amino acids long. The germline V gene has CDR1 DFQATT and CDR2 SNEGSKA (reference sequence). CDR3 protein: CSANPPDSHTEAFF. The CDR3 bases are TGCAGTGCCAACCCACCAGACAGCCACACTGAAGCTTTCTTT.

To note about this clone: No DNA is shown, since the ends of the CDR3 on it are uncertain; the CDR3 is the one TCRdb lists. V usage is TRBV7-5 and J usage is TRBJ2-2; the table gives TRBD2 as D, unverified against the DNA. TRBV7-5 is a listed pseudogene. The CDR3 comprises 22 residues, both ends counted. CDR3 sequence reads: CTSVPERNLTSGRAGATGELFF.

This clone showed up just a few times. J is TRBJ2-7 and V is TRBV6-1; D possibly corresponds to TRBD1 (5 bases). Germline assignment: CDR1 MNHNS and CDR2 SASEGT. The CDR3 consists of 14 residues. Between the trimmed V and J ends, which lost 11 bases and 6 bases, there was a span of 23 bases. The CDR3 spells CACIEPQGFSEQYF. The DNA of the CDR3 is TGTGCCTGCATTGAACCTCAGGGATTTTCCGAGCAGTACTTC.

In this sample, this clone turned up a few times. The CDR3: CASLLTPCDTQYF. CDR3 in DNA: TGTGCCAGCCTACTCACTCCCTGCGATACGCAGTATTTT. V is TRBV28 and J is TRBJ2-3; D ambiguous. The CDR3 has 13 residues. Germline assignment: CDR1 MDHEN and CDR2 SYDVKM. The V gene lost 8 bases and the J gene lost 6 bases, with 15 bases spanning the gap. The whole variable domain, filled in from reference TRBV28 and TRBJ2-3, reads DVKVTQSSRYLVKRTGEKVFLECVQDMDHENMFWYRQDPGLGLRLIYFSYDVKMKEKGDIPEGYSVSREKKERFSLILESASTNQTSMYLCASLLTPCDTQYFGPGTRLTVL.

This clone came up a few times. The J gene is TRBJ2-7, the V gene TRBV7-3; D is undetermined. The germline CDR1 and CDR2 sequences are SGHTA and FQGTGA. The CDR3 runs 13 residues. The V and J ends lost 3 bases and 5 bases respectively, with 11 bases between them. The CDR3 is CASSFGQSDEQYF. CDR3 nucleotide sequence: TGTGCCAGCAGCTTTGGTCAATCCGACGAGCAGTACTTC.

This clone was observed a handful of times. V and J are TRBV2 and TRBJ1-1; D unresolved. The V gene's germline CDR1 is SNHLY and CDR2 FYNNEI. This CDR3 has 14 amino acids. V dropped 4 bases and J dropped 6 bases, with 15 bases sitting between them. DNA of the CDR3: TGTGCCAGCAGTGTCATGGGTTGGGAGTCTGAAGCTTTCTTT. Translation: CASSVMGWESEAFF.

The rearrangement links TRBV5-1 to TRBJ2-7, with 12 bases lining up with TRBD2. This CDR3 has 14 residues. Germline lookup yields CDR1 SGHRS and CDR2 YFSETQ. The trim removed 4 bases at V and 4 bases at J, leaving 3 bases unmatched. CDR3 sequence (DNA): TGCGCCAGCAGCCAGGGACTAGCGGGTTACGAGCAGTACTTC. Amino acid sequence: CASSQGLAGYEQYF.

This clone was counted ten times or more. This rearrangement joins TRBV6-6 to TRBJ2-1; no definite D call. This CDR3 is 12 amino acids long. The germline V gene has CDR1 MNHNY and CDR2 SVGAGI (reference sequence). Trimming shortened V by 2 bases and J by 8 bases, and 7 bases separated the two germline ends. The CDR3 DNA reads as TGTGCCAGCAGTTACGAAAACTATGAGCAGTTCTTC. Amino acids: CASSYENYEQFF.

Note on this clone: At one end, the junction sequence differs from germline, possibly due to a read error. The chain has TRBV6-2 or TRBV6-3 and TRBJ2-7; possible D gene TRBD1, 5 bases. The V gene's germline CDR1 is MNHEY and CDR2 SVGEGT. This CDR3 contains 15 residues. The CDR3: CASSYGRGLSYGQYF. The CDR3 bases are TGTGCCAGCAGTTACGGAAGGGGTCTATCCTACGGGCAGTACTTC.

CDR3 protein: CASSLAIGRADNTGELFF. CDR3 bases: TGTGCCAGTAGTCTGGCTATCGGGAGGGCCGATAACACCGGGGAGCTGTTTTTT. This sequence joins TRBV19 and TRBJ2-2, with 8 bases identical to TRBD2. This CDR3 is 18 amino acids long. The V gene end was trimmed by 5 bases and the J gene end by 2 bases; junction bases not matched to a gene: 13. Germline V gene lookup returns CDR1 LNHDA and CDR2 SQIVND (reference sequence).

This clone was picked up many times. CDR3 DNA sequence: TGTGCCAGCAGCTTAGGGAATGCGGGACAGGGGGCGGGTGGCTACACCTTC. Translated, it gives CASSLGNAGQGAGGYTF. V gene TRBV7-6 combines with J gene TRBJ1-2; 12 bases align to TRBD1. CDR1 is SGHVS and CDR2 is FNYEAQ in the germline V gene. V shed 1 base, J shed 7 bases, and the junction held 10 bases outside the gene matches. The CDR3 sequence is 17 residues long.